The present T cell receptor (beta chain) was sequenced within a study of CD8 T cells in Susac syndrome. Study summary: Active disease was present in six of the sequenced Susac syndrome patients, and remission in under ten.

The CDR3 is 18 residues long. The V gene's germline CDR1 is SGHRS and CDR2 YFSETQ. The J segment lost 4 bases and the V segment lost 1 base, leaving 10 bases of the junction unmatched. RNA amounts of about 0.5 to 1 ug underwent reverse transcription with random hexamers. Amplification of TCR beta CDR3 spanned 54 Vbeta and 13 Jbeta via immunoSEQ multiplex PCR. TCRdb passed the immunoSEQ multiplex PCR reads through MiXCR, listing each CDR3 protein once. This sample has about 210,000 distinct CDR3 sequences, with about 95% found just once. Blood CD8+ and CD4+ T cells underwent high-throughput TCR beta sequencing. In contrast to the negatively isolated CD8+ and CD4+ T cells, TEMRA cells were FACS-enriched.

V usage is TRBV5-1 and J usage is TRBJ2-6; 8 bases align to TRBD1. The source material was CD4+ T cells from PBMCs. This clonotype originated in a human donor with Susac syndrome. CDR3 in DNA: TGCGCCAGCAGCTTGACCCCGACAGGGGCGAACGGGGCCAACGTCCTGACTTTC. Encoded protein: CASSLTPTGANGANVLTF.